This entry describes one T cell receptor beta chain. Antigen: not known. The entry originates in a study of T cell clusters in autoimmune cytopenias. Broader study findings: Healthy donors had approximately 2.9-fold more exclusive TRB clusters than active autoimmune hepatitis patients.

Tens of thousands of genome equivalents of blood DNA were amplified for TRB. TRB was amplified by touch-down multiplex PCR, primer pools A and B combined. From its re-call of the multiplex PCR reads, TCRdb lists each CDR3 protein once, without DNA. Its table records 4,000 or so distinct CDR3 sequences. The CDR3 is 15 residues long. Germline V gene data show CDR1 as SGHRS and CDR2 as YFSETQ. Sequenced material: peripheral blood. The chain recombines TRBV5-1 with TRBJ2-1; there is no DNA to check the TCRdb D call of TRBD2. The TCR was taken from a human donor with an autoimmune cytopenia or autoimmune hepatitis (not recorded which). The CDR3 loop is CASSLVGTSIYEQFF.